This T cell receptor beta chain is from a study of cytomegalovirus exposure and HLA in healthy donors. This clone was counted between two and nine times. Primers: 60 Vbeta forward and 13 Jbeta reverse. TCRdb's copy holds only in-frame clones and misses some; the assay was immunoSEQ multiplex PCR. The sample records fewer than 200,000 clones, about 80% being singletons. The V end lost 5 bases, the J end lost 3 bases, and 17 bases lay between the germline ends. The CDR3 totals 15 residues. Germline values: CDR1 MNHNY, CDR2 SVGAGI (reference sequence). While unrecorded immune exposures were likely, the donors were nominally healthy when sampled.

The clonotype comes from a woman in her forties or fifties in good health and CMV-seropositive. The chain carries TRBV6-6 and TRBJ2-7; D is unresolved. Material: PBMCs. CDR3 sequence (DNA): TGTGCCAGCAGTCCCCAAGTGGCGCTAGGCTACGAGCAGTACTTC. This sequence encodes CASSPQVALGYEQYF.